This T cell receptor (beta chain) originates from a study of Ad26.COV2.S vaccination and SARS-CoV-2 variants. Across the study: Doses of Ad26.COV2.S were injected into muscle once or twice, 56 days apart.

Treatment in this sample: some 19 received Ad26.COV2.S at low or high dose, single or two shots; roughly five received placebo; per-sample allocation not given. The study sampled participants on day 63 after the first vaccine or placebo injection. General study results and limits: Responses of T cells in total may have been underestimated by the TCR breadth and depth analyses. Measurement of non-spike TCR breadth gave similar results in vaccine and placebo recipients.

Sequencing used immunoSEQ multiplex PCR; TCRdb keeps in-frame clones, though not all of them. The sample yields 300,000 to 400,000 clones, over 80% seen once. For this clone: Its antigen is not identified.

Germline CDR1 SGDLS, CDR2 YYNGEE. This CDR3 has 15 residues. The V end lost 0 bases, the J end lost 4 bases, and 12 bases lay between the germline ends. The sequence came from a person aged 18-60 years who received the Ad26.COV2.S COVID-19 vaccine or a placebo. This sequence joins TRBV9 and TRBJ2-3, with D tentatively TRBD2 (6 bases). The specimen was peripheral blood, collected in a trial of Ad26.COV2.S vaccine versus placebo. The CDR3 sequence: CASSVARGGADTQYF. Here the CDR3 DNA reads TGTGCCAGCAGCGTAGCTCGAGGCGGGGCAGATACGCAGTATTTT.